This T cell receptor (beta chain) is from a study of siplizumab effects on memory and regulatory T cells. Details on this clone: Its specificity is unknown.

Study findings and constraints: Siplizumab significantly reduced alloreactive sequences traceable to unstimulated CD4+ memory cells.

TCRdb's table, derived via immunoSEQ multiplex PCR, lists solely in-frame clones and lacks some. This table holds about 72,000 clones, more than 80% found once. CDR3 size: 13 residues. Trimming took 5 bases from V and 2 from J, leaving 11 bases between them. Germline V CDR1 and CDR2: SGHRS, YFSETQ. The sequence was obtained from a human donor in good health. The sample comprised CD8+ T cells sorted from blood. The V and J genes are TRBV5-1 and TRBJ2-7; no definite D call. The CDR3 coding sequence is TGCGCCAGCAGATCGGCCGAGACCTACGAGCAGTACTTC. Residues: CASRSAETYEQYF.